This TCR beta chain comes out of a study of T-cell memory formation after mild COVID-19. Study observations and caveats: Later expanders leaned CD4+, whereas day 15 to 85 contracting clones were balanced CD4/CD8. Largely, contracting CD4+ clones fell within CM and EM, and contracting CD8+ clones within EMRA. Memory from before infection featured some responding clones, which suggests cross-reactive memory joined.

This clonotype was observed a handful of times. Its cognate antigen is unknown. TCR alpha and TCR beta cDNA libraries carrying sample barcodes and UMIs were produced by 5'RACE using constant-segment primers. TCRdb called the 5' RACE reads again in MiXCR, with one record for every CDR3 protein. The sample has 300,000 or so distinct CDR3 sequences, approximately 16% seen once. V dropped 4 bases and J dropped 4; count of bases not matched to a gene: 3. The CDR3 loop spans 15 amino acids. CDR1 is SGDLS, CDR2 YYNGEE, per germline. V usage is TRBV9 and J usage is TRBJ2-3; TRBD2 agrees at 13 bases. This receptor was identified in a man aged 18 to 30 who had mild COVID-19 (a few samples of this study predate the infection). Cell type and time point are not known. Sequenced sample: PBMCs or a T cell subset sorted from them (not recorded which). The chain's CDR3 is CASSRGLAGADTQYF. The CDR3 bases are TGTGCCAGCAGCCGCGGACTAGCGGGGGCAGATACGCAGTATTTT.